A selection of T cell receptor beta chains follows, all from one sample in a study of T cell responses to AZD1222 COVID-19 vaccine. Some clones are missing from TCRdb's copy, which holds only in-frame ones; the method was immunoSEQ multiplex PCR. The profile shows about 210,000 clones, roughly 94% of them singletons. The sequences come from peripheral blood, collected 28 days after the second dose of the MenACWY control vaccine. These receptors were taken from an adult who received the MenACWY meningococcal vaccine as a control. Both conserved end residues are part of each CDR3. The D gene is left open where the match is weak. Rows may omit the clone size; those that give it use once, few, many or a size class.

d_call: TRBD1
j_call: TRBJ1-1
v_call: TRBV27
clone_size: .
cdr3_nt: TGTGCCAGCAGTTTAAGCGCAACAGGGGGCACTGAAGCTTTCTTT
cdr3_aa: CASSLSATGGTEAFF

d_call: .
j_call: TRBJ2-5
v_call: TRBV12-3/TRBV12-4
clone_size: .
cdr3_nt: TGTGCCAGCAGTTTAGTCGAAGCGGGGACCCAGTACTTC
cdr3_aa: CASSLVEAGTQYF

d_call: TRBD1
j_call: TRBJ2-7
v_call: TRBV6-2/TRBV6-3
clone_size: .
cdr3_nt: TGTGCCAGCAGTTCCTGGACAGGCTACGAGCAGTACTTC
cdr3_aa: CASSSWTGYEQYF

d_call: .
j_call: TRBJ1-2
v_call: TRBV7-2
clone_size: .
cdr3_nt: TGTGCCAGCACCCAGAGGGGGGGCGTGGACTATGGCTACACCTTC
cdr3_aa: CASTQRGGVDYGYTF

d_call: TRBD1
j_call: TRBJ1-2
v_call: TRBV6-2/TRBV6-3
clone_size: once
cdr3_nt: TGTGCCAGCAGTTACCATCGGACAGGGAATGGCTACACCTTC
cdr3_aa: CASSYHRTGNGYTF

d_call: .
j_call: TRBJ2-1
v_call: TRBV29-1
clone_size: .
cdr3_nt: TGCAGCGGGAGGGTAGCGGTACCATACAATGAGCAGTTCTTC
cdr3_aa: CSGRVAVPYNEQFF

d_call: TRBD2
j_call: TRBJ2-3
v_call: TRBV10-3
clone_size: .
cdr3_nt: TGTGCCATCAGTTCCGATGGAAGTTCTAGCGGGGGGGCCACAGATACGCAGTATTTT
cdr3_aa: CAISSDGSSSGGATDTQYF

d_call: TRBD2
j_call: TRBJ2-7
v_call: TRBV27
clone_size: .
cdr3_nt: TGTGCCAGCAGTTTATCTAGCGGGAGCTACGAGCAGTACTTC
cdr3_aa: CASSLSSGSYEQYF

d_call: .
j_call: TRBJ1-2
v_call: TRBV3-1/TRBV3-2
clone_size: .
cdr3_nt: TGTGCCAGCAGCCAAGGACAGGTTCTCCCCGGTTCTAACTATGGCTACACCTTC
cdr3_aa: CASSQGQVLPGSNYGYTF

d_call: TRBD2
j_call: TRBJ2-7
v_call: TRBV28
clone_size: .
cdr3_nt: TGTGCCAGCAGCCCCAGGACCCCACCGGGAGGCGAGCAGTACTTC
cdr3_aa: CASSPRTPPGGEQYF

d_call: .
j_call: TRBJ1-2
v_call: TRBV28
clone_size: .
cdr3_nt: TGTGCCAGCAGTCAGCGGGACATGCTTTTGAGCTACACCTTC
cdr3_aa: CASSQRDMLLSYTF

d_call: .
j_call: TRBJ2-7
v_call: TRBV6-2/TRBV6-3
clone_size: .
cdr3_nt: TGTGCCAGCAGTTACTCGAACAGTCACTACGAGCAGTACTTC
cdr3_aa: CASSYSNSHYEQYF

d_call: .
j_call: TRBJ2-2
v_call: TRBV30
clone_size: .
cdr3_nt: TGTGCCTGGAACTTGGGAACCGGGGAGCTGTTTTTT
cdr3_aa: CAWNLGTGELFF

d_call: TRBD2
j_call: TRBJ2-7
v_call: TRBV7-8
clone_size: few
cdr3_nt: TGTGCCAGCAGCTTAGGGGGGGGTCTCAAGGGCGAGCAGTACTTC
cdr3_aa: CASSLGGGLKGEQYF

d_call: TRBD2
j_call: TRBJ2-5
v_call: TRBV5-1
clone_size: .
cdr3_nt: TGCGCCAGCAGCTCCGGACTAGTTCAGGAGACCCAGTACTTC
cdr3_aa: CASSSGLVQETQYF

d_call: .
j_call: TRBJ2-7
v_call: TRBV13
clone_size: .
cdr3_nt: TGTGCCAGCAGCTTAGGCAATTCGGGCAACGAGCAGTACTTC
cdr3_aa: CASSLGNSGNEQYF

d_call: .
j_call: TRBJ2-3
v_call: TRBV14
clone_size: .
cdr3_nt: TGTGCCAGCAGCCAAGATGGGACCGCGTACTCAGATACGCAGTATTTT
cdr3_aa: CASSQDGTAYSDTQYF

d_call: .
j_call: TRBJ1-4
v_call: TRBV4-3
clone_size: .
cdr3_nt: TGCGCCAGCAGCCACGATACGGAAAAACTGTTTTTT
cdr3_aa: CASSHDTEKLFF

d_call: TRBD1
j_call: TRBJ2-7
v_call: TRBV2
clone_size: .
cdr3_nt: TGTGCCAGCCGTGAAGGGGGCAGATACGAGCAGTACTTC
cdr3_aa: CASREGGRYEQYF

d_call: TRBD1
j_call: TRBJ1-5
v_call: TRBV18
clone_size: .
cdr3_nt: TGTGCCAGCTCACCAGCAGGGACAGGGGGCGATCAGCCCCAGCATTTT
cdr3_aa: CASSPAGTGGDQPQHF

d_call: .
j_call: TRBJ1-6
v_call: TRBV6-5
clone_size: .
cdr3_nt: TGTGCCAGCAGGGGGCTGTCTAATTCACCCCTCCACTTT
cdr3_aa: CASRGLSNSPLHF

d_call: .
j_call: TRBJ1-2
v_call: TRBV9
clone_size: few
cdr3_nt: TGTGCCAGCAGCGTAGGGGAGGGGGGATTTAACTATGGCTACACCTTC
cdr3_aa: CASSVGEGGFNYGYTF

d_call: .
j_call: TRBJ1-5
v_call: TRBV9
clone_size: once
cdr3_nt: TGTGCCAGCAGCGTAGCGTTGGGAGAGGCCCAGCATTTT
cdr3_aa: CASSVALGEAQHF

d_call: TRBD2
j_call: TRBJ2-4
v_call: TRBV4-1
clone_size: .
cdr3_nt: TGCGCCAGCAGCCTCCGGACTAGCGGGGGGGCTGACATTCAGTACTTC
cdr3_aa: CASSLRTSGGADIQYF

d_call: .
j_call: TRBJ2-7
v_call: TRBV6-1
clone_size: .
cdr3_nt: TGTGCCAGCAGTGAAGAACGGGGTTGGACCTACGAGCAGTACTTC
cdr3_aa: CASSEERGWTYEQYF

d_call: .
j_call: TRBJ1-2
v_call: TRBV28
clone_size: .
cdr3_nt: TGTGCCAGCAGTTCCGAACTCGGACAGCCAGCTAACTATGGCTACACCTTC
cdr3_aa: CASSSELGQPANYGYTF

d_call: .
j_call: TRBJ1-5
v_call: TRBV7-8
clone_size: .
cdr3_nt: TGTGCCAGCAGCTCTAGGGATCAGCCCCAGCATTTT
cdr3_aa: CASSSRDQPQHF

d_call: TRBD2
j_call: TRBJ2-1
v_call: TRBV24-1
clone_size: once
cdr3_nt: TGTGCCACCAGTGCCGGATTAGCGGGAGTTTCCTACAATGAGCAGTTCTTC
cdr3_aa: CATSAGLAGVSYNEQFF